This T cell receptor beta chain was sequenced in a study of cytomegalovirus exposure and HLA in healthy donors (dated by TCRdb to the late 2010s). About the study as a whole: According to an earlier analysis of several hundred of the donors, about 190 million T cells yielded approximately 120 million unique TCR beta sequences and approximately 280 Gb of sequence data. To decide whether each TCR beta V gene segment behaved as functional or pseudogenic, an earlier analysis of some 580 of the donors relied on high-throughput TCR beta sequencing. Of the approximately 400 genotyped donors, approximately 83% fell in the genetic ancestry cluster associated with self-reported Caucasian donors. A few DR-DQ haplotypes were handled as single units for association and clustering because linkage in the cohort was strong. Rather than using new phenotypic data, the later analysis identified candidate immune exposures from TCR beta sequences and from how often those sequences occurred across donors. High-throughput TCR immunosequencing, statistical association of individual TCRs with disease status, and machine learning were combined to predict cytomegalovirus infection status. All discovery cohort repertoires had been generated on a single sequencing platform. Typing coverage differed by locus: A, B, C, DRB1 and DQB1 were typed in roughly 620-630 donors, DQA1 in 500 to 550, DPA1 in roughly 590, and DPB1 in 472. Genome-wide SNP genotypes for about 55% of the 666 donors were used in a later genetic analysis, which treated that subset as a discovery cohort. HLA typing covered class I and class II loci at four-digit resolution. The study aimed to test whether signatures of past pathogen exposure could be identified by cataloging public T cell receptors. Donor age, sex, ethnicity and CMV serostatus were collected together with the repertoire data. The study used immunosequencing to profile the T cell repertoires of approximately 630 subjects and linked those repertoires to cytomegalovirus serostatus. In addition to the first cohort of 666 subjects, a separate validation cohort of approximately 120 different subjects was used. A later analysis re-examined previously published TCR beta repertoires from around 670 donors and added high-resolution HLA genotyping to investigate patterns of TCR occurrence. An early release covering 550 to 650 HLA-typed donors comprised about 290 gigabases of sequencing data and around 80 million unique TCR sequences. On average, 235,054 unique TCR beta nucleotide sequences were sequenced per donor among 398 genotyped donors of the cohort, with 15% to 20% of those sequences being non-productive. What the study reported, not specific to this receptor: In vitro tests confirmed that a few of the cytomegalovirus-associated TCR beta chains recognize cytomegalovirus antigens. A further reported finding was that TCR beta sequences accurately predicted the HLA-A and HLA-B alleles for most subjects in the first cohort. The authors suggested that the approach could potentially be extended to other disease states and immunological phenotypes. In an earlier analysis of around 600 of the donors, most TCR beta V segments were observed in productive rearrangements about 87% or about 30% of the time, broadly matching IMGT annotations. Because counts were too low, 15 to 20 rarely observed V segments, including chromosome 9 orphons, were excluded from the earlier analysis of roughly 580 of the donors. In this cohort, only TCR beta chains were sequenced, and detectable features were limited by the absence of alpha or paired-chain data. Across donors, most TCR sequences were observed very rarely, whereas some public TCRs were present in many individuals. In the study, 150 to 200 TCR beta chains were listed as associated with cytomegalovirus. CMV serostatus was the only immune exposure information available for the cohort. A later analysis found that HLA-associated TCR beta chains were more clonally expanded and had lower generation probabilities than equally common non-associated chains. A later analysis found that TCR association rates varied across HLA loci, with DRB1 alleles showing the most associated TCRs and HLA-C alleles the fewest. An association between a missense DCLRE1C variant and V-gene and J-gene trimming of TCR beta chains was found in a later genetic analysis and replicated in an independent cohort. Presence/absence analyses assumed roughly uniform sequencing depth across donors, an assumption that may not hold. Some IMGT-functional V segments, including TRBV6-2 and TRBV6-3, could not be distinguished by the 87-base-pair reads and were therefore excluded. In a later genetic analysis, fewer N-insertions in productive TCRs were reported among donors in an Asian-associated ancestry cluster than the roughly 700-donor mean. A cluster of highly shared sequence variants was judged likely to represent a technical artifact of the sequencing pipeline. At a false discovery rate of 0.05, a later analysis linked fewer than 20,000 TCR beta sequences to specific HLA alleles. In both the original and validation cohorts, the classifier was reported to diagnose cytomegalovirus status with high specificity and sensitivity. Because some donors lacked HLA typing at each locus, the association tests relied only on the typed subset. Strong co-occurrence of HLA alleles, especially DR and DQ, made assigning TCR associations to individual alleles difficult. Several of the top co-occurrence clusters appeared to be linked to parvovirus B19, influenza, CMV and Epstein-Barr virus, according to a later analysis. According to a later analysis, most CMV-associated TCR beta chains appeared to be HLA-restricted, and the HLA associations seemed to be driven largely by CMV exposure. Correlated functional status among segregating V segments might be attributable to linkage disequilibrium, but an unknown experimental factor could not be ruled out.

Library prep was done by the immunoSEQ multiplex PCR assay. For the multiplex PCR, a mixture combining 60 forward primers for TCR Vbeta segments and 13 reverse primers for TCR Jbeta segments was used. Amplification of the CDR3 region of rearranged TCR beta genes was performed with a multiplex PCR assay on genomic DNA. The amplified TCR beta libraries were sequenced on the Illumina HiSeq System as 87-base-pair reads. The source study handled its data this way. A later analysis counted 75 million to 100 million unique TCR beta chains across the approximately 700 repertoires, and some 11 million of these chains were shared by at least two donors. Raw reads were error-corrected and collapsed into unique sequences by a nearest-neighbor algorithm in which closely related sequences were merged to remove PCR and sequencing errors. Alignment of CDR3 sequences to IMGT reference sequences was used to assign V, D and J gene segments. For a sequence to be retained, a match of at least six nucleotides to both a V gene segment and a J gene segment was required. A rearrangement counted as productive if the CDR3 had no stop codons and remained in frame with V and J, and every other rearrangement counted as non-productive. Following IMGT convention, CDR3 was defined as the stretch from the second conserved V-encoded cysteine to the conserved J-encoded phenylalanine. In an earlier analysis of approximately 590 of the donors, sequences lacking an unambiguous match to a single V gene segment were excluded. In an earlier analysis of about 590 of the donors, a V segment was called functional when productive rearrangements were above 56.7%, and segregating when the standard deviation between donors exceeded 5%. To diagnose cytomegalovirus status from the catalog of TCR beta chain sequences, a statistical classification framework was built. In a later analysis, V and J genes were assigned by comparing TCR nucleotide sequences against IMGT/GENE-DB human TR gene sequences. In a later analysis, CDR3 sequences and most-parsimonious VDJ recombination scenarios were assigned using the TCRdist pipeline. In a later analysis, every TCR beta chain was defined by the combination of its CDR3 amino acid sequence and its V-gene family, and reads without a unique V-gene family were dropped. As a way to deal with suspected cross-contamination and a sequencing artifact, a later analysis dropped roughly 620 nucleotide sequences that were highly shared and had low generation probability. In a later analysis, a clonal expansion index for each public chain was calculated from normalized within-repertoire ranks of inferred template counts. A later analysis computed generation probabilities with a VDJ recombination model fitted to out-of-frame rearrangements, and checked the results against IGoR. Hypergeometric tests were used in a later analysis to score TCR-TCR, TCR-HLA and TCR-CMV co-occurrence, with a repertoire-size bias correction applied to the TCR pairs. In a later analysis, false discovery rates were estimated by permuting HLA or CMV assignments 20 times. In a later analysis, co-occurring TCRs were grouped using DBSCAN, and TCRdist sequence similarity was added for clustering within HLA-allele-positive subsets. For co-occurrence clustering, repertoires with fewer than 30,000 or more than 120,000 public chains were excluded, along with five or six repertoires with anomalous nucleotide sharing. TCRdb took over this immuneACCESS table, retaining in-frame rearrangements with V and J assigned. Such tables are incomplete; in checked studies, under half of the missing clones stem from an unresolved V gene, and the remainder is unexplained. The DNA was the basis for D and trimming; V, J and clone size are from that table. In this sample the table shows tens of thousands of clones, about four fifths of which occur a single time. 3.8% of the sample is taken by the ten largest.

In total, around 600 healthy bone marrow donors made up the cohort. Cohort members were all nominally healthy when sampled, although unrecorded immune exposures were likely present. The donor tested CMV seronegative and was one of the 352 seronegative cohort members. Every donor gave a peripheral blood sample, and the peripheral blood mononuclear cells from that sample were used for TCR beta sequencing. Genomic DNA was extracted from the blood cell samples with the Qiagen DNeasy Blood Extraction Kit. Trimming removed 4 bases from V and 4 bases from J, leaving 11 bases between the germline ends. The germline V gene provides CDR1 SGHTA and CDR2 FQGTGA. The CDR3 goes from the cysteine to the phenylalanine over 13 residues. Here the CDR3 DNA is all that survives: 39 bases in frame from base 1. As for this clone: Its antigen is not yet known. Per-base qualities were not stored, and no clone one base away is much larger.

The sequence was obtained from a woman in her forties in good health and CMV-seronegative. The chain links TRBV7-3 with TRBJ2-7; tentative D gene TRBD1, with 5 bases matching. The source material was PBMCs. For the CDR3, the sequence is CASSSDPGYEQYF. The nucleotide sequence reads as follows: TGTGCCAGCAGCTCCGACCCAGGGTACGAGCAGTACTTC. The full variable domain, completed from the reference TRBV7-3 and TRBJ2-7 proteins outside the CDR3, reads GAGVSQTPSNKVTEKGKYVELRCDPISGHTALYWYRQSLGQGPEFLIYFQGTGAADDSGLPNDRFFAVRPEGSVSTLKIQRTERGDSAVYLCASSSDPGYEQYFGPGTRLTVT.